The T cell receptor (beta chain) under discussion was sequenced for a study of blood T cells in healthy people across ages (dated by TCRdb to the mid-2010s). For context, the study as a whole: In model experiments, template switching captured roughly one uniquely barcoded TCR beta cDNA molecule for every two T cells. Age-related changes in TCR beta repertoire diversity were measured in the study by deep sequencing normalized with unique cDNA molecular identifiers. The donors were divided into four age groups: young (average approximately 15 years), middle-aged (about 40), aged (about 62) and long-lived (roughly 86). To avoid experimental bias, donors of different ages were spread randomly across the sequencing lanes. Two additional independent replicas of 1 million unique cDNA reads from the same blood draw were analyzed for two donors (one aged 18 to 29 and one aged 80 or older). Beyond this particular receptor, the publication reports: Conclusive comparison of naive and antigen-experienced compartments was prevented by the profiling of bulk unsorted PBMCs. Estimates of total diversity from one million sequenced T cells were regarded as lower bounds and underestimates. Observed TCR beta diversity per million T cells fell roughly linearly with age, and a significant reduction was already apparent by age around 40. The long-lived group showed more naive CD4+ T cells, fewer expanded clones and increased TCR diversity than the aged group, suggesting age selection. The CMV infection status of donors was not known, potentially confounding age-related changes in expanded clonotypes. A strong correlation was found between observed TCR beta diversity and the percentage of naive T cells measured by flow cytometry.

Concerning this clonotype: What this receptor recognizes is not known. The sample holds no much larger clone one base away, and base qualities are not on file.

Libraries were built with 5' RACE. Sequencing relied on an Illumina HiSeq 2500. A second PCR of about 7 to 12 cycles was performed with a sample-barcoded 5' primer and a J-beta primer mix. Each TCR beta cDNA molecule received a unique molecular identifier from a template-switch 5' adaptor carrying 12 random nucleotides. At least 2.5 million CDR3-containing paired-end reads were obtained from each sample. The Mint cDNA synthesis kit, primed by a TRBC-specific oligonucleotide, was used to synthesize first-strand cDNA from all RNA. Following uracil-DNA glycosylase treatment, a first 18-cycle PCR with universal primers M1SS and BC2_uni_R was performed on all cDNA. As for the original processing: Each sample was normalized by randomly selecting 1 million high-quality reads, each carrying a distinct molecular identifier. Instead of being binned into consensus sequences, reads that shared molecular identifiers were thrown out. MiTCR, run with a Q25 quality threshold and the strictest error-elimination algorithm, handled CDR3 identification, clonotype clustering and error correction. A nonparametric unseen species model with Euler transformation was used to estimate a lower bound on total TCR beta diversity. Using fastp trimming at Q25 and MiXCR clonotype assembly, TCRdb reanalyzed the public sequencing data and kept in-frame beta chains. Every distinct CDR3 protein forms one entry, paired with its most common genes and DNA. For this entry, the V and J calls and clone size follow TCRdb and not the study's own pipeline. This sample gives 1.2 million to 1.5 million distinct CDR3 sequences in total; 35% to 45% of them show up just once. The ten largest clones add up to roughly 7.9% of the sample.

The CDR3 starts with the cysteine, ends with the phenylalanine, and has 19 residues. The read is trimmed to its CDR3 DNA, 57 bases read in frame from base 1. After removal of 1 base from V and 3 bases from J, the junction retains 16 bases not matched to a gene. CDR1 and CDR2 are read off the germline V gene as MGHRA and YSYEKL. Donors were 39 systemically healthy Caucasian individuals from Russia aged roughly 6 to 95 years. Roughly 10 milliliters of peripheral blood were collected from each donor into EDTA-treated Vacutainer tubes. Ficoll-Paque density-gradient centrifugation was used to isolate PBMCs, with at least 6.5 million per sample. Trizol reagent was used to extract total RNA from PBMCs, with at least 5.5 micrograms per sample. For every donor, flow cytometry on a PBMC aliquot measured the percentage of naive CD45RAhigh/CD27high T cells.

The clonotype comes from a woman between 18 and 29 years old in good health. The V and J segments used are TRBV4-1 and TRBJ2-7; 9 bases in the junction line up with TRBD2. Material for sequencing was blood. CDR3 loop: CASSQVVLAGGPSRYEQYF. The base sequence is TGCGCCAGCAGCCAAGTGGTGTTGGCGGGAGGGCCGTCGCGCTACGAGCAGTACTTC.